This TCR beta chain is from a study of blood T cell repertoires in COVID-19. Study details: The United States, Italy and Spain supplied acute and convalescent COVID-19 samples. Sources were T cells, B-cell-depleted T cells, or PBMCs; the material itself was cDNA or gDNA.

The V gene end was trimmed by 5 bases and the J gene end by 2 bases; junction bases not matched to a gene: 14. CDR3 length: 16 residues. Germline V gene lookup returns CDR1 SQVTM and CDR2 ANQGSEA. The protocol was immunoSEQ multiplex PCR, while the TCRdb copy is restricted to in-frame clones and leaves out a portion. Of 55,000 to 75,000 clones in the sample, roughly 80% were seen once. Sequenced: peripheral blood. The chain uses TRBV29-1 and TRBJ2-7; TRBD1 aligns across 8 bases. This clonotype originated in a man aged 65 to 85 with acute or convalescent COVID-19. In DNA form, the CDR3 reads TGCAGCGTTAACCACTATACATCACAGGGGGCCTACGAGCAGTACTTC. This gives the protein CSVNHYTSQGAYEQYF.